A single T cell receptor beta chain is shown here with its context. Antigen unknown. This sample is drawn from a study of shared clonotypes between healthy human individuals. The study, taken as a whole, reports: Sequencing depth was expected to affect clonotype sharing among donors. Rarefaction showed sorted-subset sequencing was incomplete despite large depth.

Naive CD8 isolation took CD45RO-negative cells positively selected for CCR7 and excluded terminally differentiated effector memory CD45RA+ cells. Adults of Caucasian background living in Nashville, Tennessee made up all donors. The ends lost 3 bases at V and 1 base at J; junction bases unmatched: 19. CDR3 size: 20 residues. Per germline, CDR1 MDHEN and CDR2 SYDVKM. Generated by immunoSEQ multiplex PCR, the TCRdb table keeps only in-frame clones and is missing some. Here the sample spans roughly 2 million clones, about 95% being singletons. The sequence derives from a man aged 18 to 35 in good health. Sequenced: naive CD8+ T cells sorted from blood. V usage is TRBV28 and J usage is TRBJ2-7; the match to TRBD2 covers 9 bases. The CDR3 DNA sequence: TGTGCCAGCAGTTTTTACTGGGACCCCAATTCTAGCGGGACTTCCTACGAGCAGTACTTC. It codes for CASSFYWDPNSSGTSYEQYF.